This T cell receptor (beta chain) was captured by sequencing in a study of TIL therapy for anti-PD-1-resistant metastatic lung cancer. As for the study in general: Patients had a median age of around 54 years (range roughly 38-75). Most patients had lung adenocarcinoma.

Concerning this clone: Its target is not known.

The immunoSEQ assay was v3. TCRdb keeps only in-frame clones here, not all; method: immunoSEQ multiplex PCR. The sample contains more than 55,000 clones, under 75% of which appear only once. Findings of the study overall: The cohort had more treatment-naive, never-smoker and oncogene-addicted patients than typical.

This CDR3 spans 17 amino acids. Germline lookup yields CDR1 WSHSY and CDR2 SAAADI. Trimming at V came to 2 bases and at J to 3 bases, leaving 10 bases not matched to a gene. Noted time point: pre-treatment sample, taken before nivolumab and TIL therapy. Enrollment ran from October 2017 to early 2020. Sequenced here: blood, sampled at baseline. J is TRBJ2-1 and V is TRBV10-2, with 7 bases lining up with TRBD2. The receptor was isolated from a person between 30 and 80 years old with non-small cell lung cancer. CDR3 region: CASSENVAGLNYNEQFF. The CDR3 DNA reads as TGCGCCAGCAGTGAGAACGTAGCGGGCCTTAACTACAATGAGCAGTTCTTC.